The 10 T cell receptor beta chains given below trace back to one sample, sequenced in a study of T cell repertoires in cytomegalovirus infection. TCRdb reprocessed the reads with MiXCR, giving one entry per CDR3 protein. Of hundreds of thousands of distinct CDR3 sequences listed, less than 40% were seen once; the top ten hold 11% to 15%. Antigens for these TCRs are unknown. Specimen: cultured CD8+ T cells from PBMCs, collected from culture after CMV antigen stimulation. Every receptor here comes from a human donor in good health (CMV status not recorded). Some clones in this sample may be carry-over from other donors' samples.

This clonotype was counted only a few times. V is TRBV20-1 and J is TRBJ1-5, with TRBD1 matching 7 bases. V was clipped by 0 bases and J by 3 bases; unmatched bases: 8. This CDR3 contains 16 residues. The germline V gene has CDR1 DFQATT and CDR2 SNEGSKA (reference sequence). CDR3 sequence reads: CSARDAEGAINQPQHF. CDR3 sequence (DNA): TGCAGTGCTAGAGATGCTGAGGGGGCGATCAATCAGCCCCAGCATTTT.

This chain uses TRBV7-9 with TRBJ2-3; D perhaps matches TRBD2 (6 bases). Germline CDR1 and CDR2: SEHNR and FQNEAQ (reference sequence). V was pared by 5 bases and J by 3 bases, with 15 bases between. There are 15 residues in the CDR3. The CDR3 region has the DNA TGTGCCAGCAGCCCCAGCGGGCCGGGTACAGATACGCAGTATTTT. Amino acid sequence: CASSPSGPGTDTQYF. The variable domain in full, completed from reference TRBV7-9 and TRBJ2-3, reads DTGVSQNPRHKITKRGQNVTFRCDPISEHNRLYWYRQTLGQGPEFLTYFQNEAQLEKSRLLSDRFSAERPKGSFSTLEIQRTEQGDSAMYLCASSPSGPGTDTQYFGPGTRLTVL.

This clonotype was counted between two and nine times. The chain carries TRBV20-1 and TRBJ2-2, with 8 nucleotides matching TRBD2. J was trimmed by 7 bases and V by 3 bases; bases with no gene match: 7. The CDR3 covers 14 residues. The germline CDR1 and CDR2 sequences are DFQATT and SNEGSKA (reference sequence). DNA for the CDR3: TGCAGTGCTAGGCCGGGGGGGGGTGTCGGGGAGCTGTTTTTT. Protein: CSARPGGGVGELFF.

This chain connects TRBV19 to TRBJ1-1; D is perhaps TRBD1 (5 bases). The V gene's germline CDR1 is LNHDA and CDR2 SQIVND (reference sequence). Trimming removed 5 bases from V and 6 bases from J, with 13 bases in between. This CDR3 is built from 13 residues. CDR3 DNA: TGTGCCAGTAGTCCCTCGAGGGGTTCTGAAGCTTTCTTT. It encodes CASSPSRGSEAFF.

V is TRBV12-3 or TRBV12-4 and J is TRBJ2-5; 9 nucleotides align to TRBD2. The J segment lost 5 bases and the V segment lost 3 bases, leaving 7 bases of the junction unmatched. CDR3 length: 15 residues. For the CDR3, the DNA is TGTGCCAGCAGTTTTGTCCTTAGCGGGGGCGAGACCCAGTACTTC. It specifies CASSFVLSGGETQYF.

The sample holds many counts of this clonotype. This sequence joins TRBV7-6 and TRBJ1-6; 10 bases are a match to TRBD1. Looked up from germline, CDR1 is SGHVS and CDR2 is FNYEAQ. The J segment lost 10 bases and the V segment lost 1 base, leaving 4 bases of the junction unmatched. CDR3 length: 15 residues. The CDR3 DNA sequence: TGTGCCAGCAGCTTAGGACAGGGGGCTAGCTCACCCCTCCACTTT. Translating gives CASSLGQGASSPLHF.

This clonotype was observed a single time. A much larger clone lies a single base off, so this may be a read error. V gene TRBV7-6 combines with J gene TRBJ2-5; the match to TRBD1 covers 7 bases. The CDR3 loop spans 15 amino acids. CDR1 and CDR2 from the germline V gene are SGHVS and FNYEAQ. The CDR3 DNA reads as TGTGTCAGCAGCGGAGTACAGGGGCCCCCTGGGGCCCAGTACTTC. Encoded protein: CVSSGVQGPPGAQYF.

J is TRBJ2-5 and V is TRBV6-2 or TRBV6-3; 9 bases agree with TRBD1. With 0 bases clipped from V and 4 bases from J, the junction kept 12 bases outside the gene matches. The germline V gene encodes CDR1 MNHEY and CDR2 SVGEGT. The CDR3 covers 18 residues. The CDR3 spells CASSYSRAQGAPLETQYF. CDR3 sequence (DNA): TGTGCCAGCAGTTACTCGAGGGCACAGGGGGCGCCTTTAGAGACCCAGTACTTC.

This chain joins TRBV5-1 and TRBJ1-2; 7 positions agree with TRBD1. V gave up 4 bases and J gave up 4 bases; unmatched junction bases: 10. Germline V gene data show CDR1 as SGHRS and CDR2 as YFSETQ. The CDR3 loop spans 15 amino acids. CDR3 in amino acids: CASSPSGTEVYGYTF. Written as DNA, the CDR3 is TGCGCCAGCAGCCCCTCCGGGACAGAAGTCTATGGCTACACCTTC.

This clonotype has just a few counts. CDR3 nucleotide sequence: TGTGCCAGCAGCTTAGCGGTTGGAAGCTCCTACGAGCAGTACTTC. Residues: CASSLAVGSSYEQYF. This chain uses TRBV7-6 with TRBJ2-7; D uncertain. Deletions cut 0 bases from V and 0 bases from J, with 9 bases between. Germline V gene data show CDR1 as SGHVS and CDR2 as FNYEAQ. The CDR3 has 15 amino acids.